This TCR beta chain emerged from a study of blood T cells in healthy people across ages. Study results and caveats: Per million T cells, TCR beta diversity dropped about linearly as age rose.

This clonotype was found a few times. No antigen is known for it. Then a second PCR, running about 7 to 11 cycles, was carried out with a sample-barcoded 5' primer and a J-beta primer mix. TCRdb fed the 5' RACE reads into MiXCR, producing one record per CDR3 protein. The sample shows hundreds of thousands of distinct CDR3 sequences, 56% of them seen only once. V lost 6 bases to trimming and J lost 6 bases; unmatched junction nucleotides: 13. The CDR3 runs 15 residues. From germline, CDR1 is MGHRA and CDR2 YSYEKL. The TCR sequence derives from a man aged 35-49 years in good health. The sequencing input was blood. The rearrangement links TRBV4-1 to TRBJ2-7; 8 nucleotides match TRBD1. The CDR3, as DNA: TGCGCCAGCAGGACGGTTGGACAGGGCATGACCGAGCAGTACTTC. Amino acids: CASRTVGQGMTEQYF.